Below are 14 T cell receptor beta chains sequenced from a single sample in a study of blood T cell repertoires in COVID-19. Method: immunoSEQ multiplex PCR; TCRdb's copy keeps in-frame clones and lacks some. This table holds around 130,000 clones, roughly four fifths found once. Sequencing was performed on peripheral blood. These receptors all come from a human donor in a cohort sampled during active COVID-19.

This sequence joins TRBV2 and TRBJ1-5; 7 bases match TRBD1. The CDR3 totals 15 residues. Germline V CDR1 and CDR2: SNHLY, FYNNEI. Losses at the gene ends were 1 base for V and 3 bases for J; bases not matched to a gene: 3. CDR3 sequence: CASSEGGQTNQPQHF. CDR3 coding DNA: TGTGCCAGCAGTGAAGGGGGACAGACCAATCAGCCCCAGCATTTT. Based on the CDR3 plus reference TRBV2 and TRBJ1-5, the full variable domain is EPEVTQTPSHQVTQMGQEVILRCVPISNHLYFYWYRQILGQKVEFLVSFYNNEISEKSEIFDDQFSVERPDGSNFTLKIRSTKLEDSAMYFCASSEGGQTNQPQHFGDGTRLSIL.

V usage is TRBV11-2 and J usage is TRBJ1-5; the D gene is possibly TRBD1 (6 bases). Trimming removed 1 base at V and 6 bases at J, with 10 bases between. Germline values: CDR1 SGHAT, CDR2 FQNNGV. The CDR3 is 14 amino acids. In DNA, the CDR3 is TGTGCCAGCAGCTTAGCAGGGGAGGGTCAGCCCCAGCATTTT. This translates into CASSLAGEGQPQHF.

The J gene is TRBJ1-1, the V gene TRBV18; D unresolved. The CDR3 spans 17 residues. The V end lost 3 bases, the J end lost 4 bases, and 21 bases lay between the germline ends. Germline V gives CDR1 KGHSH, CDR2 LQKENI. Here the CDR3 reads CASSPNEGIPGITEAFF. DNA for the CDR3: TGTGCCAGCTCACCCAATGAAGGGATCCCGGGGATCACTGAAGCTTTCTTT.

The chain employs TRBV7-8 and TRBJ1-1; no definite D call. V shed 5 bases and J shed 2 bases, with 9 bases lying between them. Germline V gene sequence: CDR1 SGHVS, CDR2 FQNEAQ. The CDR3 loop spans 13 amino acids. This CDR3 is CASSSNLNTEAFF. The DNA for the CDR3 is TGTGCCAGCAGCAGCAACCTAAACACTGAAGCTTTCTTT. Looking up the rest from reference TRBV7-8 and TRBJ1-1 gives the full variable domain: GAGVSQSPRYKVAKRGQDVALRCDPISGHVSLFWYQQALGQGPEFLTYFQNEAQLDKSGLPSDRFFAERPEGSVSTLKIQRTQQEDSAVYLCASSSNLNTEAFFGQGTRLTVV.

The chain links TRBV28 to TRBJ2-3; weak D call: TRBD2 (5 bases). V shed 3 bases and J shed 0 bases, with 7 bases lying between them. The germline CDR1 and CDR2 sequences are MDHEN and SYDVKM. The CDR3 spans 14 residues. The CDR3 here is CASSLTTSTDTQYF. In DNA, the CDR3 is TGTGCCAGCAGTTTGACTACTAGCACAGATACGCAGTATTTT.

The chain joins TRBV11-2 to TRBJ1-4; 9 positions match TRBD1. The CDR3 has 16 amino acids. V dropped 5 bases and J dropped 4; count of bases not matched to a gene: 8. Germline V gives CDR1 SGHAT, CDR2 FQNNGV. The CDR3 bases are TGTGCCAGCAGCCTCCGAGGGGACAGGGTTAATGAAAAACTGTTTTTT. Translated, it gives CASSLRGDRVNEKLFF.

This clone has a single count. CDR3 loop: CARRGGRRGGRSYNEQFF. The CDR3 DNA reads TGTGCCCGTCGGGGGGGGCGCCGCGGGGGCCGCTCCTACAATGAGCAGTTCTTC. J is TRBJ2-1 and V is TRBV19, with 8 bases identical to TRBD2. J was trimmed by 0 bases and V by 11 bases; bases with no gene match: 18. Per the germline V gene, CDR1 is LNHDA and CDR2 is SQIVND (reference sequence). The CDR3 runs 18 residues.

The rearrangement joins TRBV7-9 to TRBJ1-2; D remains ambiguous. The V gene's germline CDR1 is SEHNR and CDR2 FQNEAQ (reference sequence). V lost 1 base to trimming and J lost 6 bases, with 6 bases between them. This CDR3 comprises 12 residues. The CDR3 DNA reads TGTGCCAGCAGCTTAGGAGGAAATGGCTACACCTTC. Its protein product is CASSLGGNGYTF.

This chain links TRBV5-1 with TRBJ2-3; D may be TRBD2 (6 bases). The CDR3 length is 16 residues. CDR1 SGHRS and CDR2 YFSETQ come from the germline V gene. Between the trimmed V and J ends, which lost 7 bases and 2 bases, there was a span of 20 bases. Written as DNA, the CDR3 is TGCGCCAGCGGGGGGAGAGGGAAGGGCGCCACAGATACGCAGTATTTT. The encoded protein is CASGGRGKGATDTQYF.

CDR3: CASSQTGWDNYGYTF. In DNA, the CDR3 is TGTGCCAGCAGCCAAACAGGGTGGGATAACTATGGCTACACCTTC. The gene calls are TRBV4-2 and TRBJ1-2; a weak D match, TRBD1 (6 bases). CDR3 size: 15 residues. Germline CDR1 and CDR2: LGHNA and YNFKEQ. Trimming pared 2 bases from V and 1 base from J, leaving 11 bases between.

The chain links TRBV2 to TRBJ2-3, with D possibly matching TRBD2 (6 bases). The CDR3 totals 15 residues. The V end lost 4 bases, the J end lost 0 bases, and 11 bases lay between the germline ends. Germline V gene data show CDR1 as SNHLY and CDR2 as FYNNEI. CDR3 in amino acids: CASSGDLTSTDTQYF. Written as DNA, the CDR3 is TGTGCCAGCAGTGGGGACTTAACAAGCACAGATACGCAGTATTTT.

The DNA for the CDR3 is TGTGCCAGCTCAACGGAGATGAACACTGAAGCTTTCTTT. As protein: CASSTEMNTEAFF. The chain employs TRBV18 and TRBJ1-1; D unresolved. Germline CDR1 KGHSH, CDR2 LQKENI. The CDR3 spans 13 residues. Trimming shortened V by 5 bases and J by 0 bases, and 7 bases separated the two germline ends.

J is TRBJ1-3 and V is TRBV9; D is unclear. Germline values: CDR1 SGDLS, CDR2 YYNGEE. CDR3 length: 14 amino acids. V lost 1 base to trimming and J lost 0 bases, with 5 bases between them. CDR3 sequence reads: CASSVLGSGNTIYF. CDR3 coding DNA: TGTGCCAGCAGCGTACTCGGCTCTGGAAACACCATATATTTT.

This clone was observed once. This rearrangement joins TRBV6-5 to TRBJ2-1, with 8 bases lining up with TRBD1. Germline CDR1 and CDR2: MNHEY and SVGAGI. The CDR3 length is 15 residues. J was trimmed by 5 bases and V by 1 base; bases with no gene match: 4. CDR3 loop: CASSYWRTGNNEQFF. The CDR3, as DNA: TGTGCCAGCAGTTACTGGAGGACAGGGAACAATGAGCAGTTCTTC.